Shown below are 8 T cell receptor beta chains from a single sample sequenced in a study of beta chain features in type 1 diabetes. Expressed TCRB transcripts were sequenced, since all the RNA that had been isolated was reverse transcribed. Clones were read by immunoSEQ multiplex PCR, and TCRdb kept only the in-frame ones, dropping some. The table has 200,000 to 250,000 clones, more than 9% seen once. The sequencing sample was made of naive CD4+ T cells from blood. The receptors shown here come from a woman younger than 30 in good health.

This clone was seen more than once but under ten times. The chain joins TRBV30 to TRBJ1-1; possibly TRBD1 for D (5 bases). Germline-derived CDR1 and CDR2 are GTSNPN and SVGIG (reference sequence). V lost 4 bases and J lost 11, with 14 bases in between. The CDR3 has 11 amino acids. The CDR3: CAWNGPPGAFF. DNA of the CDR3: TGTGCCTGGAATGGGCCCCCAGGGGCTTTCTTT.

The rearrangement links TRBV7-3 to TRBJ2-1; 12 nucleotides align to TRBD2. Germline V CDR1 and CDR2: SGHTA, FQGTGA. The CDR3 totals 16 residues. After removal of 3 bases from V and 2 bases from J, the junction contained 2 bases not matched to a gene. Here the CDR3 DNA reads TGTGCCAGCAGCTTGGGACTAGCGGGTGCCTACAATGAGCAGTTCTTC. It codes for CASSLGLAGAYNEQFF.

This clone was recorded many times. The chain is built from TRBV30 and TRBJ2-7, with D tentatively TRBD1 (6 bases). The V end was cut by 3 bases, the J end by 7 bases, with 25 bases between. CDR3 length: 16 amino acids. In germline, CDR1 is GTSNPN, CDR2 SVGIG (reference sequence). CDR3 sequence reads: CAWSRVRGHPSGEQYF. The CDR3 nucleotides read TGTGCCTGGAGCCGAGTTCGGGGACACCCTTCTGGGGAGCAGTACTTC.

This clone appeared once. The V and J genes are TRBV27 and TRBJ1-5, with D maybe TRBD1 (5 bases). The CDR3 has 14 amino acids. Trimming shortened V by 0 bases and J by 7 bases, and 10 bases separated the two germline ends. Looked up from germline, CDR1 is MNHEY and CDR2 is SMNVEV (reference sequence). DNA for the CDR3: TGTGCCAGCAGTTTATCCAGGGTCAGGCAGCCCCAGCATTTT. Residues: CASSLSRVRQPQHF.

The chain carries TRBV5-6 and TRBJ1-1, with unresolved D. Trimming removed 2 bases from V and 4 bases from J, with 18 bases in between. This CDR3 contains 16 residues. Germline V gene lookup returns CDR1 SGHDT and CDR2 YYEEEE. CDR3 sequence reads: CASSLTLTQTSTEAFF. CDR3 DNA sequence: TGTGCCAGCAGCTTAACCCTCACACAGACAAGCACTGAAGCTTTCTTT.

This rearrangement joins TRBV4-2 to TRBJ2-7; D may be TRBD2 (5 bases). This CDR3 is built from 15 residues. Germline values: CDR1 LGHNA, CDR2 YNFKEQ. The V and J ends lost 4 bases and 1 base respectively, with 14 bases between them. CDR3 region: CASSRSREISYEQYF. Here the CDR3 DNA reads TGTGCCAGCAGCCGTTCTAGGGAGATATCCTACGAGCAGTACTTC.

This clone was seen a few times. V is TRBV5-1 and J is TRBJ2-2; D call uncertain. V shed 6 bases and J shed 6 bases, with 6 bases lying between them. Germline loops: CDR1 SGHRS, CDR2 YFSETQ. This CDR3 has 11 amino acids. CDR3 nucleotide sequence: TGCGCCAGCACGTTAGCCGGGGAGCTGTTTTTT. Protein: CASTLAGELFF.

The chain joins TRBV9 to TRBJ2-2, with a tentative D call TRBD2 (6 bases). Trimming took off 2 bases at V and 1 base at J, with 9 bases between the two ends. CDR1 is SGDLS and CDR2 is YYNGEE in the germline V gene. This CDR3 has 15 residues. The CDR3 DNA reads TGTGCCAGCAGCGTGACGGGGGAGAACACCGGGGAGCTGTTTTTT. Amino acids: CASSVTGENTGELFF. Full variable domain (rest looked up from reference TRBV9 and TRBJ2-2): DSGVTQTPKHLITATGQRVTLRCSPRSGDLSVYWYQQSLDQGLQFLIQYYNGEERAKGNILERFSAQQFPDLHSELNLSSLELGDSALYFCASSVTGENTGELFFGEGSRLTVL.